This T cell receptor (beta chain) was retrieved from a study of T cells in Graves' hyperthyroidism and ophthalmopathy. Study background: Once the initial diagnosis was made, peripheral blood was obtained before any treatment.

TCR beta CDR3 sequences were amplified from RNA transcripts. An initial round of RT-PCR targeting the TCR CDR3 relied on the HTBI primer set. MiXCR, run by TCRdb on the multiplex PCR reads, gives a single entry per CDR3 protein. The sample contains hundreds of thousands of distinct CDR3 sequences, about 19% of which appear only once. This clonotype showed up just a few times. The sequenced sample consisted of blood. The clonotype originates from a man aged 50 or older with Graves' ophthalmopathy.

The CDR3 loop reads CASQSSVITDTQYF. DNA for the CDR3: TGTGCCAGTCAGAGTTCAGTTATCACAGATACGCAGTATTTT. This sequence joins TRBV19 and TRBJ2-3; D unresolved. The ends were cut back, 8 bases at V and 2 bases at J, with 14 bases in the middle. CDR3 length: 14 residues. Germline V CDR1 and CDR2: LNHDA, SQIVND (reference sequence).